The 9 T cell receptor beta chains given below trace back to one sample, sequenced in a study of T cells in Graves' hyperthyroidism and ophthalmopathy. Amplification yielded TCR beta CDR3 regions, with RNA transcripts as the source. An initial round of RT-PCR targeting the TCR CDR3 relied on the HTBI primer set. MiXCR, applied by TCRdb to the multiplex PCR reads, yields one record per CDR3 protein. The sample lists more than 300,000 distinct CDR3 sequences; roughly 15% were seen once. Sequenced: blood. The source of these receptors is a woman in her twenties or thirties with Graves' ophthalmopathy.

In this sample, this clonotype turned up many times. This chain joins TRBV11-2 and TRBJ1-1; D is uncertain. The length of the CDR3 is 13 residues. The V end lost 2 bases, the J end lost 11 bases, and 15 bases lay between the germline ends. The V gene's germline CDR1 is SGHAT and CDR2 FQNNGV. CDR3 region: CASSLMMGGGAFF. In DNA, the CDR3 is TGTGCCAGCAGCTTAATGATGGGAGGAGGGGCTTTCTTT.

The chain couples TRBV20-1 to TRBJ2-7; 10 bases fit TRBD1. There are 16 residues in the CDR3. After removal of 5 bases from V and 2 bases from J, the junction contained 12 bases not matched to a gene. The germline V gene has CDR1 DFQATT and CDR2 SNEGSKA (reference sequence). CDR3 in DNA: TGCAGTGCTGAAATCCCCCGGGACAGGGGAACCTACGAGCAGTACTTC. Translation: CSAEIPRDRGTYEQYF.

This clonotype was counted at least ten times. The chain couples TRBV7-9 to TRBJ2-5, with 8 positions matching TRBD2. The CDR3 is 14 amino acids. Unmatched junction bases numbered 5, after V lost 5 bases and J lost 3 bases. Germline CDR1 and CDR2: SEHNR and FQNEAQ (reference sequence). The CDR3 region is CASSPGTRKETQYF. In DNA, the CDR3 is TGTGCCAGCAGCCCCGGGACTAGAAAAGAGACCCAGTACTTC.

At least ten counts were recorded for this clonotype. DNA of the CDR3: TGTGCCAGCAGGGACGGGACAGTACTTTCACCCCTCCACTTT. Translated, it gives CASRDGTVLSPLHF. V and J are TRBV2 and TRBJ1-6, with 7 bases fitting TRBD1. The CDR3 is made up of 14 amino acids. Trimming cost V 6 bases and J 9 bases; bases outside gene matches: 8. Germline CDR1 reads SNHLY; CDR2 reads FYNNEI.

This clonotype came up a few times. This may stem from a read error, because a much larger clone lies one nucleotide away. CDR3 region: CATLVGQGPYGYTF. Here the CDR3 DNA reads TGTGCCACCCTGGTGGGACAGGGACCCTATGGCTACACCTTC. The chain couples TRBV2 to TRBJ1-2, with TRBD1 matching over 9 bases. J was trimmed by 4 bases and V by 10 bases; bases with no gene match: 10. Germline lookup yields CDR1 SNHLY and CDR2 FYNNEI. This CDR3 comprises 14 residues. Combining the CDR3 with reference TRBV2 and TRBJ1-2 gives the whole variable domain EPEVTQTPSHQVTQMGQEVILRCVPISNHLYFYWYRQILGQKVEFLVSFYNNEISEKSEIFDDQFSVERPDGSNFTLKIRSTKLEDSAMYFCATLVGQGPYGYTFGSGTRLTVV.

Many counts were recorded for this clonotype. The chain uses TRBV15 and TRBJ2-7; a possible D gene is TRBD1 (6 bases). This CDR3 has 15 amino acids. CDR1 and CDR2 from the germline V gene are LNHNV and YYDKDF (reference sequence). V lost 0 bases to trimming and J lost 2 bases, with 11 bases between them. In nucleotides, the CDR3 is TGTGCCACCAGCAGAGAAGGACAGCAAACCTACGAGCAGTACTTC. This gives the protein CATSREGQQTYEQYF.

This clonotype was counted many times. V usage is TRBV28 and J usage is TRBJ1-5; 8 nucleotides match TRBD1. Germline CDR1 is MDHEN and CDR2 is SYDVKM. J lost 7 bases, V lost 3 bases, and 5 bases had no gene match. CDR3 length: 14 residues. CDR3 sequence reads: CASSFSGGGQPQHF. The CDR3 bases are TGTGCCAGCAGTTTTTCAGGGGGCGGGCAGCCCCAGCATTTT.

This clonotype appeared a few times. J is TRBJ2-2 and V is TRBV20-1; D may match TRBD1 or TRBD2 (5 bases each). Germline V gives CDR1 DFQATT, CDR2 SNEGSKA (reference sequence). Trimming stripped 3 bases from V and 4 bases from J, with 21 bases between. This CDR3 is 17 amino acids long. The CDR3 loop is CSASDSGDGRFTGELFF. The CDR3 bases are TGCAGTGCTAGTGATAGTGGGGACGGGCGTTTCACCGGGGAGCTGTTTTTT.

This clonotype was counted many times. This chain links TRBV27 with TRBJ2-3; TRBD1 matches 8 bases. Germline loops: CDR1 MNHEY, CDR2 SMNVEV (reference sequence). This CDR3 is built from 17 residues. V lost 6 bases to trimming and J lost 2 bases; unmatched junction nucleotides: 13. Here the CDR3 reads CASRPPTTGDLTDTQYF. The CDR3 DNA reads TGTGCCAGCAGACCCCCCACGACAGGGGACCTCACAGATACGCAGTATTTT.